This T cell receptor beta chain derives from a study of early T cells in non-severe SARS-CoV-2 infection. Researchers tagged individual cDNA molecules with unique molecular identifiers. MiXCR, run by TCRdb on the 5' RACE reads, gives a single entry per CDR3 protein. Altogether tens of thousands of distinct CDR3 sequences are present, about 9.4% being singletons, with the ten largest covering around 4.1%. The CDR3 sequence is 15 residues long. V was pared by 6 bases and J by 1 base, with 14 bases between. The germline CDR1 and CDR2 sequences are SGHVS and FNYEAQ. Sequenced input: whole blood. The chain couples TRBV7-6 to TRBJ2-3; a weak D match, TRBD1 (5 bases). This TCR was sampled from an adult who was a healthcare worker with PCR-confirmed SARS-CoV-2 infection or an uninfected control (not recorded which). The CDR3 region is CASRRGQVRTDTQYF. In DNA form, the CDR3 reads TGTGCCAGCAGGAGAGGACAAGTGCGCACAGATACGCAGTATTTT.